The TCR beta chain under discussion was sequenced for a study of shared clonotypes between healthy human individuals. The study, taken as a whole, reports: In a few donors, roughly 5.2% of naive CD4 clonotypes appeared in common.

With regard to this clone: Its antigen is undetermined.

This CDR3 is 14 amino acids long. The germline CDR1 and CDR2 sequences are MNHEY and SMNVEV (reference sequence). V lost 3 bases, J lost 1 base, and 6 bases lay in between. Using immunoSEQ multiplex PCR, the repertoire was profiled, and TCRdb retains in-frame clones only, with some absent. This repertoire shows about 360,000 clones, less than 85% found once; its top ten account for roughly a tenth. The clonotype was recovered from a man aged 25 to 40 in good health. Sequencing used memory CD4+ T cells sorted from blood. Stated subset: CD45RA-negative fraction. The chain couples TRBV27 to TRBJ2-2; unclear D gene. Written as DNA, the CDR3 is TGTGCCAGCAGTTTTGGGTTGAACACCGGGGAGCTGTTTTTT. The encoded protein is CASSFGLNTGELFF.